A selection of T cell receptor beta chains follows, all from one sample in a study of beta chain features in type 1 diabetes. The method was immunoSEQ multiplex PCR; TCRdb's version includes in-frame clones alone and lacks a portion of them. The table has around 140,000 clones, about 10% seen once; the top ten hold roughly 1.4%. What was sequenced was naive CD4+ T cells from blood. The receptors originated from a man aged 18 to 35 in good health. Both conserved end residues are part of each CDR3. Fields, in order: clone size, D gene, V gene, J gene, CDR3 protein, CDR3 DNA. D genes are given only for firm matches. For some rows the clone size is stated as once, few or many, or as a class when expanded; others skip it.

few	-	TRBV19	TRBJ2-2	CASSIEGGRTGELFF	TGTGCCAGTAGTATAGAGGGGGGGCGTACCGGGGAGCTGTTTTTT
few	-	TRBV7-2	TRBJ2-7	CASSLSGTPEQYF	TGTGCCAGCAGCTTATCCGGGACACCCGAGCAGTACTTC
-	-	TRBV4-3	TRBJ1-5	CASSQGTENQPQHF	TGCGCCAGCAGCCAAGGGACAGAAAATCAGCCCCAGCATTTT
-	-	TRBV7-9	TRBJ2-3	CASSVAAPGTDTQYF	TGTGCCAGCAGCGTTGCCGCCCCAGGGACAGATACGCAGTATTTT
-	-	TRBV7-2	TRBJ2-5	CASSLVAAPQETQYF	TGTGCCAGCAGCTTAGTGGCGGCACCTCAAGAGACCCAGTACTTC
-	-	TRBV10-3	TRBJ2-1	CAIRTSQSGNEQFF	TGTGCCATCAGAACTAGTCAGTCCGGCAATGAGCAGTTCTTC
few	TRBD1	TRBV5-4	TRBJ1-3	CASSLAGQGASGNTIYF	TGTGCCAGCAGCTTGGCCGGACAGGGGGCTTCTGGAAACACCATATATTTT
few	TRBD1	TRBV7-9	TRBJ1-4	CASSQGDSLFF	TGTGCCAGCAGCCAGGGGGACTCACTGTTTTTT
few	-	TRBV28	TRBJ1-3	CATTSSRAGNTIYF	TGTGCCACCACGAGCTCCCGGGCTGGAAACACCATATATTTT
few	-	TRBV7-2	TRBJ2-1	CASSPGNEQFF	TGTGCCAGCAGCCCAGGAAATGAGCAGTTCTTC
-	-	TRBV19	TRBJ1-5	CASSQGWQPQHF	TGTGCCAGTAGCCAGGGGTGGCAGCCCCAGCATTTT
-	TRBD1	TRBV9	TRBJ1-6	CASSVEGGTGSYNSPLHF	TGTGCCAGCAGCGTAGAGGGCGGGACAGGCTCCTATAATTCACCCCTCCACTTT
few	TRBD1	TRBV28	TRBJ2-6	CASRLQGSGANVLTF	TGTGCCAGCAGACTACAGGGGTCTGGGGCCAACGTCCTGACTTTC
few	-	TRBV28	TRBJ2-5	CASTSDPFQETQYF	TGTGCCAGCACGAGCGATCCCTTCCAAGAGACCCAGTACTTC
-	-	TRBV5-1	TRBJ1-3	CASSLSPGVGNTIYF	TGCGCCAGCAGCTTGAGTCCAGGGGTTGGAAACACCATATATTTT
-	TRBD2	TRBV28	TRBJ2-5	CASSYPRGSGGETQYF	TGTGCCAGCTCTTATCCTCGGGGTAGCGGGGGCGAGACCCAGTACTTC
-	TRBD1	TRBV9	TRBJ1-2	CASSVRGGKGYTF	TGTGCCAGCAGCGTAAGAGGGGGCAAAGGCTACACCTTC
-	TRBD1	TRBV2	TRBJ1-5	CASRSGQRNQPQHF	TGTGCCAGCAGATCGGGACAGAGGAATCAGCCCCAGCATTTT
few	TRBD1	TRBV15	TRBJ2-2	CATSSFWGDRENTGELFF	TGTGCCACCAGCTCCTTTTGGGGGGACAGGGAGAACACCGGGGAGCTGTTTTTT
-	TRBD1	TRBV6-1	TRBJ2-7	CASTPGQGPREQYF	TGTGCCAGCACCCCGGGACAGGGTCCGAGAGAGCAGTACTTC
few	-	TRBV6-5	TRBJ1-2	CASSYSRGAGGYTF	TGTGCCAGCAGTTACTCTCGGGGGGCGGGAGGCTACACCTTC
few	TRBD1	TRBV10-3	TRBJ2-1	CAISGGRGGNWSSYNEQFF	TGTGCCATCAGTGGCGGTAGAGGGGGCAACTGGAGCTCCTACAATGAGCAGTTCTTC
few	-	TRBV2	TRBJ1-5	CASSENGDQPQHF	TGTGCCAGCAGTGAAAACGGGGATCAGCCCCAGCATTTT
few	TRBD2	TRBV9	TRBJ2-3	CASSVALSGASTDTQYF	TGTGCCAGCAGCGTAGCCCTTAGCGGGGCTAGCACAGATACGCAGTATTTT